Below are 20 T cell receptor beta chains sequenced from a single sample in a study of cytomegalovirus exposure and HLA in healthy donors. It was with 60 Vbeta and 13 Jbeta primers that the PCR ran. The assay was immunoSEQ multiplex PCR, and TCRdb's table has in-frame clones only and misses some. Of roughly 200,000 clones in the sample, over 75% were seen once. Sequenced input: PBMCs. The receptors come from a woman in her fifties or sixties in good health and CMV-seronegative.

The J gene is TRBJ1-1, the V gene TRBV19; 12 positions match TRBD1. CDR3 length: 14 amino acids. With 4 bases clipped from V and 10 bases from J, the junction kept 7 bases outside the gene matches. Germline V CDR1 and CDR2: LNHDA, SQIVND (reference sequence). The CDR3 coding sequence is TGTGCCAGTAGTAGCCCGGGACAGGGGGCAGGAGCTTTCTTT. Residues: CASSSPGQGAGAFF.

This rearrangement joins TRBV5-1 to TRBJ2-3, with D perhaps matching TRBD1 (5 bases). The CDR3 contains 13 residues. The V and J ends lost 7 bases and 1 base respectively, with 10 bases between them. Germline V gives CDR1 SGHRS, CDR2 YFSETQ. This chain's CDR3 is CASRQGRTDTQYF. DNA of the CDR3: TGCGCCAGCCGGCAGGGTCGCACAGATACGCAGTATTTT.

J is TRBJ2-2 and V is TRBV5-1; D unresolved. Germline V gives CDR1 SGHRS, CDR2 YFSETQ. The CDR3 is 15 amino acids. V lost 0 bases and J lost 2, with 8 bases in between. CDR3 in amino acids: CASSLGVRNTGELFF. CDR3 coding DNA: TGCGCCAGCAGCTTGGGTGTCAGAAACACCGGGGAGCTGTTTTTT.

The V call is TRBV2, the J call TRBJ1-4; no reliable D call. CDR3 length: 12 amino acids. Trimming stripped 5 bases from V and 4 bases from J, with 5 bases between. CDR1 SNHLY and CDR2 FYNNEI come from the germline V gene. The CDR3: CASSTDNEKLFF. The CDR3 DNA follows: TGTGCCAGCAGTACAGATAATGAAAAACTGTTTTTT. The whole variable domain, filled in from reference TRBV2 and TRBJ1-4, reads EPEVTQTPSHQVTQMGQEVILRCVPISNHLYFYWYRQILGQKVEFLVSFYNNEISEKSEIFDDQFSVERPDGSNFTLKIRSTKLEDSAMYFCASSTDNEKLFFGSGTQLSVL.

This rearrangement joins TRBV10-3 to TRBJ2-2; D gene ambiguous. The V end was cut by 6 bases, the J end by 2 bases, with 10 bases between. Looked up from germline, CDR1 is ENHRY and CDR2 is SYGVKD. The CDR3 is 14 amino acids. The DNA of the CDR3 is TGTGCCATCAGCATAACAAGAAACACCGGGGAGCTGTTTTTT. It yields the protein CAISITRNTGELFF.

The V call is TRBV7-2, the J call TRBJ2-4; 7 nucleotides agree with TRBD1. The germline V gene has CDR1 SGHTA and CDR2 FQGNSA. CDR3 length equals 17 residues. V was clipped by 5 bases and J by 3 bases; unmatched bases: 13. CDR3 residues: CASSLLDRVYGKNIQYF. CDR3 nucleotides: TGTGCCAGCAGCCTCCTCGACAGGGTGTATGGCAAAAACATTCAGTACTTC.

This chain connects TRBV18 to TRBJ2-4; 9 bases are a match to TRBD1. V dropped 3 bases and J dropped 7; count of bases not matched to a gene: 4. This CDR3 comprises 14 residues. Germline lookup yields CDR1 KGHSH and CDR2 LQKENI. The CDR3 loop reads CASSPTTGGNIQYF. The CDR3 DNA reads TGTGCCAGCTCACCGACGACAGGGGGGAACATTCAGTACTTC.

The chain is built from TRBV28 and TRBJ2-7; 8 bases are shared with TRBD2. V was pared by 4 bases and J by 0 bases, with 14 bases of the junction left unmatched. In germline, CDR1 is MDHEN, CDR2 SYDVKM. The CDR3 totals 18 residues. As DNA, the CDR3 is TGTGCCAGCAGTTCGAACGAGTGGATAGCGGGGTTCTCCTACGAGCAGTACTTC. The encoded protein is CASSSNEWIAGFSYEQYF.

J is TRBJ2-1 and V is TRBV5-4; 12 bases agree with TRBD2. Germline lookup yields CDR1 SGHNT and CDR2 YYREEE (reference sequence). The CDR3 sequence is 15 residues long. V shed 1 base and J 13 bases; nucleotides not matched to a gene: 9. The CDR3 DNA is TGTGCCAGCAGCTTGAGGCTAGCGGGAGGGATGGGACAGTTCTTC. This encodes CASSLRLAGGMGQFF. The entire variable domain, with the rest obtained from reference TRBV5-4 and TRBJ2-1, is as follows: ETGVTQSPTHLIKTRGQQVTLRCSSQSGHNTVSWYQQALGQGPQFIFQYYREEENGRGNFPPRFSGLQFPNYSSELNVNALELDDSALYLCASSLRLAGGMGQFFGPGTRLTVL.

This clone has only a few counts. The chain carries TRBV6-1 and TRBJ1-1; D unclear. The V and J ends lost 4 bases and 0 bases respectively, with 9 bases between them. The CDR3 loop spans 14 amino acids. The germline V gene encodes CDR1 MNHNS and CDR2 SASEGT. The CDR3 region has the DNA TGTGCCAGCAGTGTTTCGGGAGTGAACACTGAAGCTTTCTTT. Its translation: CASSVSGVNTEAFF.

CDR3 region: CASSLTLYNEQFF. Written as DNA, the CDR3 is TGTGCCAGCAGCCTGACACTGTACAATGAGCAGTTCTTC. V usage is TRBV7-9 and J usage is TRBJ2-1; D is unresolved. Germline V gives CDR1 SEHNR, CDR2 FQNEAQ (reference sequence). The length of the CDR3 is 13 residues. Trimming stripped 5 bases from V and 4 bases from J, with 9 bases between.

This chain uses TRBV15 with TRBJ2-2, with 13 bases lining up with TRBD2. Germline CDR1 is LNHNV and CDR2 is YYDKDF (reference sequence). This CDR3 contains 16 residues. Trimming took 5 bases from V and 6 from J; bases not matched to a gene: 6. The CDR3 region has the DNA TGTGCCACCAGCCCACGGGGACTAGCGGGATCCGGGGAGCTGTTTTTT. It translates to CATSPRGLAGSGELFF.

V gene TRBV7-2 combines with J gene TRBJ1-1; no definite D call. CDR3 length: 13 residues. Germline loops: CDR1 SGHTA, CDR2 FQGNSA. The ends were cut back, 5 bases at V and 1 base at J, with 8 bases in the middle. As DNA, the CDR3 is TGTGCCAGCAGCCCTAAGCCGAACACTGAAGCTTTCTTT. It specifies CASSPKPNTEAFF. Drawing the rest from reference TRBV7-2 and TRBJ1-1, the complete variable domain is GAGVSQSPSNKVTEKGKDVELRCDPISGHTALYWYRQSLGQGLEFLIYFQGNSAPDKSGLPSDRFSAERTGGSVSTLTIQRTQQEDSAVYLCASSPKPNTEAFFGQGTRLTVV.

This clone was detected once. The chain links TRBV11-2 to TRBJ2-7, with a possible D match to TRBD1 (5 bases). CDR1 SGHAT and CDR2 FQNNGV come from the germline V gene. CDR3 length equals 14 residues. V gave up 0 bases and J gave up 12 bases, with 18 bases separating them. CDR3 nucleotides: TGTGCCAGCAGCTTAGATGGGGCCGGGCAAGGGCTGTACTTC. This sequence encodes CASSLDGAGQGLYF. Full variable domain (remainder filled in from reference TRBV11-2 and TRBJ2-7): EAGVAQSPRYKIIEKRQSVAFWCNPISGHATLYWYQQILGQGPKLLIQFQNNGVVDDSQLPKDRFSAERLKGVDSTLKIQPAKLEDSAVYLCASSLDGAGQGLYFGPGTRLTVT.

The genes are TRBV10-1 and TRBJ2-5; D possibly corresponds to TRBD1 (6 bases). Germline V gives CDR1 WNHNN, CDR2 SYGVQD (reference sequence). The CDR3 length is 13 residues. Deletions cut 6 bases from V and 2 bases from J, with 10 bases between. DNA of the CDR3: TGCGCCAGCAGCGGGACAATTCAAGAGACCCAGTACTTC. Amino acid sequence: CASSGTIQETQYF.

The chain is built from TRBV9 and TRBJ2-7; 10 nucleotides agree with TRBD2. The ends lost 4 bases at V and 2 bases at J; junction bases unmatched: 9. The V gene's germline CDR1 is SGDLS and CDR2 YYNGEE. This CDR3 has 16 amino acids. CDR3 sequence reads: CASSPSVLAGTYEQYF. CDR3 bases: TGTGCCAGCAGCCCCAGCGTACTAGCGGGGACCTACGAGCAGTACTTC.

V is TRBV5-1 and J is TRBJ2-2; D not resolved. Trimming cost V 4 bases and J 5 bases, with 6 bases left between them. The CDR3 totals 12 residues. CDR1 is SGHRS and CDR2 is YFSETQ in the germline V gene. The CDR3 protein is CASSLLTGELFF. The DNA of the CDR3 is TGCGCCAGCAGCCTCTTAACCGGGGAGCTGTTTTTT. The full variable domain, its missing parts supplied by reference TRBV5-1 and TRBJ2-2, is KAGVTQTPRYLIKTRGQQVTLSCSPISGHRSVSWYQQTPGQGLQFLFEYFSETQRNKGNFPGRFSGRQFSNSRSEMNVSTLELGDSALYLCASSLLTGELFFGEGSRLTVL.

V and J are TRBV5-8 and TRBJ2-1; 9 bases are a match to TRBD2. The CDR3 is 15 amino acids. Germline assignment: CDR1 SGHTS and CDR2 YDEGEE. With 0 bases clipped from V and 3 bases from J, the junction kept 1 base outside the gene matches. The DNA for the CDR3 is TGTGCCAGCAGCTTGGGACTAGCGGACTACAATGAGCAGTTCTTC. Translation: CASSLGLADYNEQFF.

The chain recombines TRBV19 with TRBJ1-4; D unresolved. The CDR3 contains 14 residues. V was trimmed by 7 bases and J by 3 bases, leaving 12 bases between them. Per the germline V gene, CDR1 is LNHDA and CDR2 is SQIVND (reference sequence). CDR3 nucleotide sequence: TGTGCCAGTAAATCTCGGGGAGCTAATGAAAAACTGTTTTTT. Residues: CASKSRGANEKLFF.

The rearrangement joins TRBV28 to TRBJ1-5, with D uncertain. With 6 bases removed from V and 3 bases from J, the gap between germline ends came to 6 bases. In germline, CDR1 is MDHEN, CDR2 SYDVKM. CDR3 size: 12 residues. The CDR3 DNA sequence: TGTGCCAGCAGAACTTCCAATCAGCCCCAGCATTTT. Translation gives CASRTSNQPQHF.